This is a list of T cell receptor beta chains from one sample in a study of blood T cell repertoires in COVID-19. The table came from immunoSEQ multiplex PCR; TCRdb's copy has only in-frame clones and leaves some out. The sample holds some 190,000 clones, 82% seen once. Sequenced: peripheral blood. These receptors all come from a woman in her sixties or seventies with COVID-19, enrolled during active disease. Both conserved end residues are part of each CDR3. The D gene is left open where the match is weak. Some rows have no size entry. The others give once, few or many, or a class for an expanded clone.

CDR3nt: TGTGCCAGTAGTATAACTTCCGGGACCCAGTACTTC; CDR3aa: CASSITSGTQYF; d_gene: -; j_gene: TRBJ2-5; abundance: -; v_gene: TRBV19
CDR3nt: TGTGCCAGCAGTCCCTTGGCGGGGGTGCACTACAATGAGCAGTTCTTC; CDR3aa: CASSPLAGVHYNEQFF; d_gene: TRBD2; j_gene: TRBJ2-1; abundance: -; v_gene: TRBV27
CDR3nt: TGCGCCAGCAGCCGGGAGAGCGGCTACTCCTACAATGAGCAGTTCTTC; CDR3aa: CASSRESGYSYNEQFF; d_gene: -; j_gene: TRBJ2-1; abundance: -; v_gene: TRBV5-1
CDR3nt: TGCGCCAGCAGGGGGGGGAACACCGGGGAGCTGTTTTTT; CDR3aa: CASRGGNTGELFF; d_gene: -; j_gene: TRBJ2-2; abundance: -; v_gene: TRBV10-1
CDR3nt: TGTGCCAGCAGTTTTAGCGGCGGGCGAGACTTCCCCTACGAGCAGTACTTC; CDR3aa: CASSFSGGRDFPYEQYF; d_gene: -; j_gene: TRBJ2-7; abundance: -; v_gene: TRBV28
CDR3nt: TGTGCCATCAGTGAGCGAGGAGGACTAGCGGGAGTTGAGCAGTTCTTC; CDR3aa: CAISERGGLAGVEQFF; d_gene: TRBD2; j_gene: TRBJ2-1; abundance: -; v_gene: TRBV10-3
CDR3nt: TGTGCCAGCAGCCCGCAGTTCTCTGGGGCCAACGTCCTGACTTTC; CDR3aa: CASSPQFSGANVLTF; d_gene: -; j_gene: TRBJ2-6; abundance: once; v_gene: TRBV7-3
CDR3nt: TGTGCCAGCAGTTTCGCAGGGATCATGAACACTGAAGCTTTCTTT; CDR3aa: CASSFAGIMNTEAFF; d_gene: -; j_gene: TRBJ1-1; abundance: -; v_gene: TRBV28
CDR3nt: TGTGCCAGCAGGACTAGTTTGGGAACCGGGGAGCTGTTTTTT; CDR3aa: CASRTSLGTGELFF; d_gene: -; j_gene: TRBJ2-2; abundance: -; v_gene: TRBV6-5
CDR3nt: TGTGCCAGTGGAGTTGGGGGGGCGCGAGGAGCTTTCTTT; CDR3aa: CASGVGGARGAFF; d_gene: -; j_gene: TRBJ1-1; abundance: -; v_gene: TRBV19
CDR3nt: TGTGCCAGCAGCTTAGTCGCGGAGGGCGAGAAAGTTTGCGGGGAGCTGTTTTTT; CDR3aa: CASSLVAEGEKVCGELFF; d_gene: -; j_gene: TRBJ2-2; abundance: -; v_gene: TRBV11-3
CDR3nt: TGTGCCAGCAGCGTAGCTGTGAGACTCACGGACAATGAGCAGTTCTTC; CDR3aa: CASSVAVRLTDNEQFF; d_gene: -; j_gene: TRBJ2-1; abundance: -; v_gene: TRBV9
CDR3nt: TGTGCCAGCAGCCACGGGGACAGATACCGTACAGATACGCAGTATTTT; CDR3aa: CASSHGDRYRTDTQYF; d_gene: TRBD1; j_gene: TRBJ2-3; abundance: -; v_gene: TRBV3-1/TRBV3-2
CDR3nt: TGTGCCAGCAGCCAAGGGCGGGTTAGCGGGACAGAGACCCAGTACTTC; CDR3aa: CASSQGRVSGTETQYF; d_gene: TRBD2; j_gene: TRBJ2-5; abundance: -; v_gene: TRBV3-1/TRBV3-2
CDR3nt: TGTGCCAGCAGCAAAGGAGGACAGGGGGCAAATGAGCAGTTCTTC; CDR3aa: CASSKGGQGANEQFF; d_gene: -; j_gene: TRBJ2-1; abundance: few; v_gene: TRBV21-1
CDR3nt: TGTGCCAGCAGCTTGGACAGGGCTGGTACTGAAGCTTTCTTT; CDR3aa: CASSLDRAGTEAFF; d_gene: TRBD1; j_gene: TRBJ1-1; abundance: -; v_gene: TRBV7-9
CDR3nt: TGTGCCAGTAGAATCCAGGACAGGGCTTCACCCCTCCACTTT; CDR3aa: CASRIQDRASPLHF; d_gene: TRBD1; j_gene: TRBJ1-6; abundance: -; v_gene: TRBV2
CDR3nt: TGTGCCAGCAGCCAAGGACGGACGGGAAATTCACCCCTCCACTTT; CDR3aa: CASSQGRTGNSPLHF; d_gene: -; j_gene: TRBJ1-6; abundance: few; v_gene: TRBV3-1/TRBV3-2
CDR3nt: TGCGCCAGCAGCTTCCAGGGTGGGAACACTGAAGCTTTCTTT; CDR3aa: CASSFQGGNTEAFF; d_gene: -; j_gene: TRBJ1-1; abundance: -; v_gene: TRBV5-1
CDR3nt: TGTGCCAGCAGGGCGCAGGGGGTGAGGAGCTACACCTTC; CDR3aa: CASRAQGVRSYTF; d_gene: TRBD1; j_gene: TRBJ1-2; abundance: -; v_gene: TRBV28
CDR3nt: TGTGCCAGCAGTTTATCAGGGGGGGAGACCCAGTACTTC; CDR3aa: CASSLSGGETQYF; d_gene: -; j_gene: TRBJ2-5; abundance: -; v_gene: TRBV28
CDR3nt: TGTGCCAGCAGTGATCCTGTTGGGCCGGATGGGGCTGAGCAGTTCTTC; CDR3aa: CASSDPVGPDGAEQFF; d_gene: -; j_gene: TRBJ2-1; abundance: -; v_gene: TRBV6-4
CDR3nt: TGTGCCAGCTGTCCCCTTCGGGGAGGGCAGGGAGGCACCGGGGAGCTGTTTTTT; CDR3aa: CASCPLRGGQGGTGELFF; d_gene: TRBD2; j_gene: TRBJ2-2; abundance: few; v_gene: TRBV28
CDR3nt: TGTGCCAGCAGTCTCATCGGTGGCTATGGCTACACCTTC; CDR3aa: CASSLIGGYGYTF; d_gene: -; j_gene: TRBJ1-2; abundance: once; v_gene: TRBV12-3/TRBV12-4
CDR3nt: TGTGCCAGCAGCTCCCCAACCCCCCCGGGCGAGCAGTACTTC; CDR3aa: CASSSPTPPGEQYF; d_gene: -; j_gene: TRBJ2-7; abundance: -; v_gene: TRBV5-4
CDR3nt: TGTGCCACCAGTGATCGCACCGGACAGGCAATCGGCTACACCTTC; CDR3aa: CATSDRTGQAIGYTF; d_gene: TRBD1; j_gene: TRBJ1-2; abundance: -; v_gene: TRBV24-1
CDR3nt: TGTGCCAGCAATTCACCGGGACACCAAAATCAGCCCCAGCATTTT; CDR3aa: CASNSPGHQNQPQHF; d_gene: -; j_gene: TRBJ1-5; abundance: -; v_gene: TRBV6-5
CDR3nt: TGTGCCAGCAGCCCTAGCAACCCCCAAGCCTATGGCTACACCTTC; CDR3aa: CASSPSNPQAYGYTF; d_gene: -; j_gene: TRBJ1-2; abundance: -; v_gene: TRBV3-1/TRBV3-2
CDR3nt: TGTGCCAGCAGCCCCGGGCCGGGAAACACCGGGGAGCTGTTTTTT; CDR3aa: CASSPGPGNTGELFF; d_gene: -; j_gene: TRBJ2-2; abundance: -; v_gene: TRBV11-3
CDR3nt: TGTGCCAGCAGCTCCCCAGTCCCGGGGGAGACCCAGTACTTC; CDR3aa: CASSSPVPGETQYF; d_gene: -; j_gene: TRBJ2-5; abundance: -; v_gene: TRBV7-2
CDR3nt: TGTGCCAGCTCACCCCTTGGTACAGAGCCCCAGCATTTT; CDR3aa: CASSPLGTEPQHF; d_gene: -; j_gene: TRBJ1-5; abundance: -; v_gene: TRBV18
CDR3nt: TGTGCCACCAGCAGAGGGGCCACAGATACGCAGTATTTT; CDR3aa: CATSRGATDTQYF; d_gene: -; j_gene: TRBJ2-3; abundance: -; v_gene: TRBV15
CDR3nt: TGTGCCAGTAGTACGGCCCCGGGACAGGGCACTACGGGGAGGACTGAAGCTTTCTTT; CDR3aa: CASSTAPGQGTTGRTEAFF; d_gene: TRBD1; j_gene: TRBJ1-1; abundance: -; v_gene: TRBV19
CDR3nt: TGCAGCGTGGTCTCCAGGACAAAGCTGGATGAGCAGTTCTTC; CDR3aa: CSVVSRTKLDEQFF; d_gene: -; j_gene: TRBJ2-1; abundance: once; v_gene: TRBV29-1